This T cell receptor (beta chain) emerged from a study of T cells in Graves' hyperthyroidism and ophthalmopathy. Orbital computed tomography and thyroid ultrasound, together with serum TRAb and thyroxine and clinical symptoms, were used for diagnoses. This CDR3 is built from 19 residues. The germline CDR1 and CDR2 sequences are MNHNS and SASEGT. The V end lost 7 bases, the J end lost 1 base, and 23 bases lay between the germline ends. TCR beta CDR3 region amplification was performed from RNA transcripts. During a first-round RT-PCR of the TCR CDR3, the HTBI primer set was used. A single record per CDR3 protein comes from TCRdb applying MiXCR to the multiplex PCR reads. The repertoire holds about 560,000 distinct CDR3 sequences, with just over 45% as singletons.

The sample was peripheral blood or thyroid tissue (not recorded which). The genes are TRBV6-1 and TRBJ2-6; tentatively, D is TRBD1 or TRBD2 (5 bases each). The sequence derives from a woman aged 18-30 years with Graves' hyperthyroidism. Written as DNA, the CDR3 is TGTGCCAGCACCGGGGACGCTCTCCGCCGTACTTCTGGGGCCAACGTCCTGACTTTC. Its translation is CASTGDALRRTSGANVLTF.